Listed here are 17 T cell receptor beta chains from one sample, sequenced in a study of post-analysis software for immune sequencing data (dated by TCRdb to between 2014 and 2016). What the study reported, not specific to this receptor: Significantly higher frequencies in patients than in controls were found for roughly 5 TRBV segments, including TRBV5-6, TRBV5-1 and TRBV20-1.

The method behind the library was PCR. The listed sequencing device is Illumina HiSeq 2500. Unique molecular identifiers were incorporated into TCR beta cDNA libraries to reduce PCR and sequencing biases. TCRdb reprocessing: public reads trimmed at Q25 with fastp, clones called with MiXCR, in-frame beta chains kept. For every CDR3 protein sequence, its rows merge into one entry that carries the most common genes and DNA. Recorded for this sample are roughly 700,000 distinct CDR3 sequences; roughly 29% of them occurred a single time. The ten largest make up more than 0.55% of the sample. Their antigens are not known. The sample taken for sequencing was blood. The receptor source for this set is a girl under 18 with multiple sclerosis.

This chain uses TRBV7-9 with TRBJ2-7; 8 bases match TRBD1. Germline CDR1 SEHNR, CDR2 FQNEAQ (reference sequence). CDR3 length equals 15 residues. The junction had 6 bases not matched to a gene; V was cut back by 5 bases and J by 0 bases. Here the CDR3 DNA reads TGTGCCAGCAGCCCGGGACAGGAGAGCTCCTACGAGCAGTACTTC. Its translation: CASSPGQESSYEQYF.

This clonotype occurred a few times. A read error may account for a junction end that differs from germline. V usage is TRBV7-9 and J usage is TRBJ1-5, with D possibly TRBD1 on 6 matching bases. Germline V gene lookup returns CDR1 SEHNR and CDR2 FQNEAQ (reference sequence). The CDR3 totals 16 residues. CDR3 loop: CASSLYGGRSDQPQHF. The CDR3 coding sequence is TGTGCCAGCAGCTTATATGGGGGGCGTAGCGATCAGCCCCAGCATTTT.

The CDR3 protein is CSATSLETQYF. For the CDR3, the DNA is TGCAGTGCTACTAGCTTGGAGACCCAGTACTTC. This chain joins TRBV20-1 and TRBJ2-5, with D possibly TRBD2 on 5 matching bases. V lost 4 bases, J lost 5 bases, and 8 bases lay in between. Germline V gene sequence: CDR1 DFQATT, CDR2 SNEGSKA (reference sequence). This CDR3 has 11 amino acids.

This clonotype was counted many times. J is TRBJ2-3 and V is TRBV5-1; 13 positions agree with TRBD2. CDR1 and CDR2 (germline): SGHRS, YFSETQ. The CDR3 length is 15 residues. With V trimmed by 3 bases and J by 9 bases, 7 bases remained unmatched. In DNA, the CDR3 is TGCGCCAGCAGCTCTTGGACTAGCGGGGGATACACGCAGTATTTT. This codes for CASSSWTSGGYTQYF.

This chain uses TRBV12-3 or TRBV12-4 with TRBJ2-1; the D gene is possibly TRBD1 (6 bases). The CDR3 is 14 amino acids. V was trimmed by 3 bases and J by 7 bases, leaving 13 bases between them. This chain's CDR3 is CASSFNRAGNEQFF. CDR3 DNA: TGTGCCAGCAGTTTTAACAGGGCTGGTAATGAGCAGTTCTTC.

This clonotype was counted only a few times. The chain couples TRBV20-1 to TRBJ2-1; D possibly uses TRBD1 or TRBD2 (5 bases each). From germline, CDR1 is DFQATT and CDR2 SNEGSKA (reference sequence). The CDR3 has 12 residues. Trimming cost V 3 bases and J 9 bases, with 12 bases left between them. The CDR3 loop reads CSASGASSEQFF. The CDR3, as DNA: TGCAGTGCTAGCGGGGCTAGTAGTGAGCAGTTCTTC.

This clonotype was seen more than once but under ten times. The gene calls are TRBV5-8 and TRBJ2-1; possibly TRBD1 or TRBD2 for D (5 bases each). Deletions cut 3 bases from V and 7 bases from J, with 14 bases between. The CDR3 spans 14 residues. Germline V gene lookup returns CDR1 SGHTS and CDR2 YDEGEE. As DNA, the CDR3 is TGTGCCAGCAGCTGGGGGAAGGTAATGAATGAGCAGTTCTTC. This encodes CASSWGKVMNEQFF.

The chain has TRBV10-3 and TRBJ2-1; 11 bases align to TRBD1. Trimming removed 7 bases from V and 7 bases from J; junction bases left unmatched: 12. The CDR3 length is 16 residues. Germline assignment: CDR1 ENHRY and CDR2 SYGVKD. CDR3 DNA: TGTGCCATCACGCCAGACGTCGGACAGGGGGCAAATGAGCAGTTCTTC. Its protein is CAITPDVGQGANEQFF.

The rearrangement joins TRBV20-1 to TRBJ2-1, with 7 positions matching TRBD1. CDR1 is DFQATT, CDR2 SNEGSKA, per germline (reference sequence). The CDR3 has 13 amino acids. After removal of 5 bases from V and 6 bases from J, the junction contained 7 bases not matched to a gene. CDR3 DNA: TGCAGTGCTGGGGGACAGACCCGCAATGAGCAGTTCTTC. Its translation is CSAGGQTRNEQFF.

The V gene is TRBV12-3 or TRBV12-4, the J gene TRBJ2-1; weak D call: TRBD2 (5 bases). With 3 bases removed from V and 5 bases from J, the gap between germline ends came to 17 bases. The CDR3 loop spans 16 amino acids. CDR3 coding DNA: TGTGCCAGCAGTTTTCGTTCGGGATCCCGGCACAATGAGCAGTTCTTC. Protein product: CASSFRSGSRHNEQFF.

This clonotype was picked up a small number of times. The chain couples TRBV6-5 to TRBJ1-1; 7 bases map to TRBD1. V shed 2 bases, J shed 3 bases, and the junction held 12 bases outside the gene matches. CDR3 length: 17 residues. Germline lookup yields CDR1 MNHEY and CDR2 SVGAGI. CDR3 nucleotide sequence: TGTGCCAGCAGTTACCTCCTGGGGTTAACAGGGGACACTGAAGCTTTCTTT. Translated, it gives CASSYLLGLTGDTEAFF.

In DNA form, the CDR3 reads TGTGCCAGCAGCGGGGGACAGCCCGTCGAAAAACTGTTTTTT. This encodes CASSGGQPVEKLFF. This chain joins TRBV7-9 and TRBJ1-4, with 7 bases aligning to TRBD1. The germline CDR1 and CDR2 sequences are SEHNR and FQNEAQ (reference sequence). The CDR3 is made up of 14 amino acids. V gave up 5 bases and J gave up 8 bases; unmatched junction bases: 8.

Comments on this clonotype: Relative to the germline gene, one junction end is altered; a read error may explain this. This chain connects TRBV7-2 to TRBJ2-7, with TRBD2 matching over 10 bases. The CDR3 loop spans 14 amino acids. Germline CDR1 is SGHTA and CDR2 is FQGNSA. CDR3 DNA: TGTGCCGGCAGCTCACTAGCGGGATTGGGCGAGCAGTACTTC. It specifies CAGSSLAGLGEQYF.

This clonotype was detected a few times. The V and J genes are TRBV12-3 or TRBV12-4 and TRBJ2-1, with 9 nucleotides matching TRBD2. The CDR3 runs to 17 residues. Trimming took 3 bases from V and 10 from J; bases not matched to a gene: 16. The CDR3 sequence: CASSLDGLAGGPREQFF. In DNA form, the CDR3 reads TGTGCCAGCAGTTTGGACGGTCTGGCGGGGGGGCCCCGCGAGCAGTTCTTC.

This rearrangement joins TRBV12-3 or TRBV12-4 to TRBJ2-1; 11 bases line up with TRBD2. Unmatched junction bases numbered 22, after V lost 8 bases and J lost 4 bases. The CDR3 contains 20 residues. CDR3 residues: CASDKLILTSGARPYNEQFF. The CDR3 DNA reads as TGTGCCAGCGACAAGTTGATCCTGACTAGCGGGGCGCGACCTTACAATGAGCAGTTCTTC.

The J gene is TRBJ1-1, the V gene TRBV5-1; a weak D match, TRBD1 (5 bases). There are 15 residues in the CDR3. From germline, CDR1 is SGHRS and CDR2 YFSETQ. The V and J ends lost 5 bases and 0 bases respectively, with 14 bases between them. The CDR3 loop reads CASRPPGRLNTEAFF. For the CDR3, the DNA is TGCGCCAGCAGACCTCCGGGACGGCTGAACACTGAAGCTTTCTTT.

The chain is built from TRBV5-1 and TRBJ2-2, with D maybe TRBD1 (5 bases). The germline V gene encodes CDR1 SGHRS and CDR2 YFSETQ. Trimming stripped 0 bases from V and 3 bases from J, with 12 bases between. This CDR3 comprises 16 residues. The CDR3 sequence is CASSLAGLGDTGELFF. The CDR3 DNA reads TGCGCCAGCAGCTTGGCCGGATTAGGGGACACCGGGGAGCTGTTTTTT.